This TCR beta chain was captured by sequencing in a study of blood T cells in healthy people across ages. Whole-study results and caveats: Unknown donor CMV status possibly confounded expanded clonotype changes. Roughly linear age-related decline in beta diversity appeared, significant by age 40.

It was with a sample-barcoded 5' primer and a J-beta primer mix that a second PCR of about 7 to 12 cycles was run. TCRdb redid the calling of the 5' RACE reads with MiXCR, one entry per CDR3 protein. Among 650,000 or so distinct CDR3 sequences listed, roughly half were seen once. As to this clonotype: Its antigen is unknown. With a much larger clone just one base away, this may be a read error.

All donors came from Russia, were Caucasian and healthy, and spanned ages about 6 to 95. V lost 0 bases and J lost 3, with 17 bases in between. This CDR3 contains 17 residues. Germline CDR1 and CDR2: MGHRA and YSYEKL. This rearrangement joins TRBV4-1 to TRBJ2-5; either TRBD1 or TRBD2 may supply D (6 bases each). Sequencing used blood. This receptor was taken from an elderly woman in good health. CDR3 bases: TGCGCCAGCAGCCAAGAAGCAGCGGCGAGGGGGGAAGAGACCCAGTACTTC. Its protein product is CASSQEAAARGEETQYF.